This T cell receptor beta chain emerged from a study of blood T cell repertoires in COVID-19. Looking at the study overall: From T cells, B-cell-depleted T cells, or PBMCs came the material, which was cDNA or gDNA.

The CDR3 sequence is 14 residues long. Germline V gene data show CDR1 as SGHRS and CDR2 as YFSETQ. Trimming pared 2 bases from V and 4 bases from J, leaving 12 bases between. Data came from immunoSEQ multiplex PCR; TCRdb stores just in-frame clones and leaves some out. Of about 200,000 clones in the sample, roughly 84% were seen once. Cohort 3 recovery required two negative PCRs, clearance, or symptom resolution. Sample: PBMCs or T cells enriched from blood (not recorded which). The V and J genes are TRBV5-1 and TRBJ1-1; perhaps TRBD1 as D (5 bases). This clonotype was sampled from a man between 35 and 55 years old who had recovered from COVID-19. For the CDR3, the DNA is TGCGCCAGCAGCTTCCGGGGGGATTTCACTGAAGCTTTCTTT. It encodes CASSFRGDFTEAFF.